What follows are 32 T cell receptor beta chains derived from one specimen sequenced in a study of blood T cell repertoires in COVID-19 (dated by TCRdb to 2020 to 2022). Library preparation used the immunoSEQ multiplex PCR assay. TCRdb holds this immuneACCESS table with in-frame rearrangements only. Some clones are missing; in checked studies, unresolved V genes explain under half, and the rest has no known cause. For this sample the table gives approximately 57,000 clones, of which roughly 78% were detected only once. The ten largest clones take up around 8.7% of the sample. The sample comprised peripheral blood. The receptors stem from a woman of 80 years or more with acute or convalescent COVID-19.

The CDR3 protein is CASSLAGSLVDEQFF. CDR3 DNA: TGCGCCAGCAGCTTGGCCGGTTCCTTGGTGGATGAGCAGTTCTTC. The chain links TRBV5-1 to TRBJ2-1; D unclear. Trimming removed 0 bases from V and 8 bases from J, with 15 bases in between. The CDR3 length is 15 residues. CDR1 SGHRS and CDR2 YFSETQ come from the germline V gene.

The chain joins TRBV5-5 to TRBJ2-7; 7 nucleotides line up with TRBD1. The CDR3 length is 13 residues. CDR1 and CDR2 from the germline V gene are SGHKS and YYEKEE (reference sequence). V gave up 4 bases and J gave up 7 bases; unmatched junction bases: 8. CDR3 protein: CASSKTGMWEQYF. The CDR3 nucleotides read TGTGCCAGCAGCAAGACAGGGATGTGGGAGCAGTACTTC. Looking up the rest from reference TRBV5-5 and TRBJ2-7 gives the full variable domain: DAGVTQSPTHLIKTRGQQVTLRCSPISGHKSVSWYQQVLGQGPQFIFQYYEKEERGRGNFPDRFSARQFPNYSSELNVNALLLGDSALYLCASSKTGMWEQYFGPGTRLTVT.

The chain couples TRBV6-6 to TRBJ1-1; perhaps TRBD1 as D (5 bases). V gave up 11 bases and J gave up 8 bases, with 21 bases separating them. The CDR3 loop spans 13 amino acids. From germline, CDR1 is MNHNY and CDR2 SVGAGI (reference sequence). The CDR3 nucleotides are TGTGCCGGGCGCAGGGAGGGTAGTTCGGAAGCTTTCTTT. It is translated as CAGRREGSSEAFF.

The chain couples TRBV10-2 to TRBJ2-7; D uncertain. Germline loops: CDR1 WSHSY, CDR2 SAAADI. Trimming took off 4 bases at V and 5 bases at J, with 18 bases between the two ends. This CDR3 spans 15 amino acids. The CDR3 bases are TGCGCCAGCAGTGTTGGCCCAAATCCCCCCCACGAGCAGTACTTC. Its protein is CASSVGPNPPHEQYF.

The rearrangement joins TRBV6-5 to TRBJ2-7; D might be TRBD1 (6 bases). Germline lookup yields CDR1 MNHEY and CDR2 SVGAGI. The length of the CDR3 is 15 residues. Trimming shortened V by 3 bases and J by 6 bases, and 18 bases separated the two germline ends. CDR3 in amino acids: CASSYGNLYRAEQYF. In DNA form, the CDR3 reads TGTGCCAGCAGTTATGGTAATCTTTACAGGGCCGAGCAGTACTTC.

The rearrangement uses TRBV19 and TRBJ2-5; D ambiguous. There are 12 residues in the CDR3. Germline CDR1 reads LNHDA; CDR2 reads SQIVND (reference sequence). V lost 8 bases and J lost 5, with 12 bases in between. The CDR3 nucleotides read TGTGCCAGTTCAGTAATCGGGGAGACCCAGTACTTC. It codes for CASSVIGETQYF.

The V gene is TRBV4-1, the J gene TRBJ2-2, with 14 positions matching TRBD2. The CDR3 is made up of 16 amino acids. With V trimmed by 5 bases and J by 5 bases, 4 bases remained unmatched. Looked up from germline, CDR1 is MGHRA and CDR2 is YSYEKL. The CDR3 DNA is TGCGCCAGCAGCGACCGACTAGCGGGGGGGACCGGGGAGCTGTTTTTT. The encoded protein is CASSDRLAGGTGELFF.

The rearrangement uses TRBV10-3 and TRBJ2-5; 10 bases fit TRBD2. J lost 5 bases, V lost 4 bases, and 4 bases had no gene match. Germline V gives CDR1 ENHRY, CDR2 SYGVKD. CDR3 size: 14 residues. In DNA form, the CDR3 reads TGTGCCATCAGTGCCGGGACTAGCGTTGAGACCCAGTACTTC. Its translation: CAISAGTSVETQYF.

The gene calls are TRBV27 and TRBJ2-5; maybe TRBD1 (6 bases). This CDR3 is 12 amino acids long. The germline gives CDR1 MNHEY, CDR2 SMNVEV (reference sequence). Trimming left V 3 bases short and J 9 bases short, with 11 bases between. The CDR3 is CASSFTTGPQYF. DNA of the CDR3: TGTGCCAGCAGTTTCACTACAGGGCCCCAGTACTTC.

The chain carries TRBV6-5 and TRBJ2-2, with 11 positions matching TRBD2. The trim removed 1 base at V and 6 bases at J, leaving 1 base unmatched. Per germline, CDR1 MNHEY and CDR2 SVGAGI. The CDR3 length is 15 residues. CDR3 sequence (DNA): TGTGCCAGCAGTTACTTAGCGGGGGGGCCCGGGGAGCTGTTTTTT. Its protein is CASSYLAGGPGELFF.

This chain connects TRBV19 to TRBJ1-2; the D is unclear. V dropped 6 bases and J dropped 3 bases, with 17 bases sitting between them. Germline CDR1 reads LNHDA; CDR2 reads SQIVND (reference sequence). The CDR3 runs to 15 residues. As DNA, the CDR3 is TGTGCCAGTAGGACCGGGATTAGTAGTGACTATGGCTACACCTTC. Translating it yields CASRTGISSDYGYTF. Full variable domain (remainder filled in from reference TRBV19 and TRBJ1-2): DGGITQSPKYLFRKEGQNVTLSCEQNLNHDAMYWYRQDPGQGLRLIYYSQIVNDFQKGDIAEGYSVSREKKESFPLTVTSAQKNPTAFYLCASRTGISSDYGYTFGSGTRLTVV.

This clone was detected a few times. V and J are TRBV11-3 and TRBJ1-6; D gene unclear. Trimming took off 5 bases at V and 7 bases at J, with 18 bases between the two ends. Germline-derived CDR1 and CDR2 are SGHNT and YENEEA. The CDR3 is 16 amino acids. The CDR3 sequence is CASSPPQTEGNSPLHF. The CDR3 region has the DNA TGTGCCAGCAGCCCCCCCCAAACGGAGGGCAATTCACCCCTCCACTTT.

This chain joins TRBV23-1 and TRBJ1-5, with 7 bases aligning to TRBD1. TRBV23-1 is an ORF for which the function is uncertain. The ends lost 2 bases at V and 2 bases at J; junction bases unmatched: 18. The CDR3 length is 20 residues. The CDR3, as DNA: TGCGCCAGCAGTCAACCGGACAGGAGGCGCGATATATATGGCAATCAGCCCCAGCATTTT. This codes for CASSQPDRRRDIYGNQPQHF.

V gene TRBV9 combines with J gene TRBJ2-1; TRBD2 aligns across 8 bases. The CDR3 contains 15 residues. Germline V gives CDR1 SGDLS, CDR2 YYNGEE. Trimming took 1 base from V and 8 from J; bases not matched to a gene: 8. The CDR3 loop reads CASSVRSGGTDEQFF. The CDR3 bases are TGTGCCAGCAGCGTAAGATCGGGAGGGACCGATGAGCAGTTCTTC. The entire variable domain, with the rest obtained from reference TRBV9 and TRBJ2-1, is as follows: DSGVTQTPKHLITATGQRVTLRCSPRSGDLSVYWYQQSLDQGLQFLIQYYNGEERAKGNILERFSAQQFPDLHSELNLSSLELGDSALYFCASSVRSGGTDEQFFGPGTRLTVL.

This sequence joins TRBV19 and TRBJ1-2; no clear D. The CDR3 is 17 residues long. V lost 3 bases and J 4 bases, leaving 21 bases between the germline ends. Germline values: CDR1 LNHDA, CDR2 SQIVND (reference sequence). CDR3 protein: CASSISSGSGVGYGYTF. Written as DNA, the CDR3 is TGTGCCAGTAGTATCTCCTCTGGGTCCGGGGTTGGCTATGGCTACACCTTC. The entire variable domain, with the rest obtained from reference TRBV19 and TRBJ1-2, is as follows: DGGITQSPKYLFRKEGQNVTLSCEQNLNHDAMYWYRQDPGQGLRLIYYSQIVNDFQKGDIAEGYSVSREKKESFPLTVTSAQKNPTAFYLCASSISSGSGVGYGYTFGSGTRLTVV.

This chain uses TRBV5-1 with TRBJ1-1; no clear D gene. V lost 2 bases, J lost 2 bases, and 10 bases lay in between. The CDR3 spans 14 residues. Germline CDR1 and CDR2: SGHRS and YFSETQ. The CDR3 DNA follows: TGCGCCAGCAGCTTATACGGGGATAACACTGAAGCTTTCTTT. Translation gives CASSLYGDNTEAFF.

The chain joins TRBV24-1 to TRBJ2-3; 9 bases fit TRBD1. This CDR3 is built from 15 residues. Germline trimming cut 9 bases from V and 4 bases from J; bases unmatched to any gene: 10. Looked up from germline, CDR1 is KGHDR and CDR2 is SFDVKD. The DNA for the CDR3 is TGTGCCACCTTAGATCCCGGACAGGGGTCAGATACGCAGTATTTT. It is translated as CATLDPGQGSDTQYF.

J is TRBJ2-1 and V is TRBV30; 9 bases map to TRBD1. The CDR3 is made up of 14 amino acids. The V gene's germline CDR1 is GTSNPN and CDR2 SVGIG (reference sequence). The V segment lost 6 bases and the J segment 3 bases; nucleotides outside the gene matches: 6. The DNA of the CDR3 is TGTGCCTGCACCGGGACAGGGCGCTACAATGAGCAGTTCTTC. Translated, it gives CACTGTGRYNEQFF.

This chain links TRBV4-1 with TRBJ2-7, with TRBD1 as a possible D gene (6 bases). CDR3 length: 16 amino acids. Trimming pared 1 base from V and 3 bases from J, leaving 16 bases between. Germline V gene data show CDR1 as MGHRA and CDR2 as YSYEKL. This CDR3 reads CASSQGKDSSRYEQYF. The CDR3 coding sequence is TGCGCCAGCAGCCAAGGCAAGGACAGTTCACGCTACGAGCAGTACTTC.

The chain recombines TRBV28 with TRBJ1-1; 7 nucleotides agree with TRBD1. The germline V gene encodes CDR1 MDHEN and CDR2 SYDVKM. The ends lost 6 bases at V and 10 bases at J; junction bases unmatched: 5. CDR3 length: 11 residues. As DNA, the CDR3 is TGTGCCAGCAGGGGGGACAGAGGAGCTTTCTTT. Protein product: CASRGDRGAFF. Variable domain in full (rest from reference TRBV28 and TRBJ1-1): DVKVTQSSRYLVKRTGEKVFLECVQDMDHENMFWYRQDPGLGLRLIYFSYDVKMKEKGDIPEGYSVSREKKERFSLILESASTNQTSMYLCASRGDRGAFFGQGTRLTVV.

The chain couples TRBV5-1 to TRBJ2-2, with TRBD1 identical over 9 bases. The ends lost 3 bases at V and 5 bases at J; junction bases unmatched: 5. Per germline, CDR1 SGHRS and CDR2 YFSETQ. This CDR3 region has 15 residues. The CDR3 here is CASSSGQGPTGELFF. CDR3 coding DNA: TGCGCCAGCAGCTCCGGACAGGGGCCAACCGGGGAGCTGTTTTTT.

The count of this clone is one. V and J are TRBV3-1 (or the pseudogene TRBV3-2) and TRBJ2-1; D is ambiguous. The CDR3 length is 11 residues. V shed 5 bases and J shed 10 bases, with 9 bases lying between them. CDR1 is LGHDT and CDR2 is YNNKEL in the germline V gene (reference sequence). This chain's CDR3 is CASSKQWEQFF. Here the CDR3 DNA reads TGTGCCAGCAGCAAACAGTGGGAGCAGTTCTTC.

V usage is TRBV21-1 and J usage is TRBJ1-6. TRBV21-1 is annotated as a pseudogene. The CDR3 has 16 amino acids. The CDR3 bases are TGTGCCAGCAGCAAAGTTGAGGGAACCTATAATTCACCCCTCCACTTT. It is translated as CASSKVEGTYNSPLHF.

This chain connects TRBV2 to TRBJ2-1; 7 bases fit TRBD1. This CDR3 has 19 amino acids. Looked up from germline, CDR1 is SNHLY and CDR2 is FYNNEI. With 8 bases clipped from V and 0 bases from J, the junction kept 19 bases outside the gene matches. In DNA, the CDR3 is TGTGCCAGCGGCAGGACAGGAGTGATCAATCCGAGCTCCTACAATGAGCAGTTCTTC. It codes for CASGRTGVINPSSYNEQFF.

The chain carries TRBV4-2 and TRBJ1-1; D is possibly TRBD1 (6 bases). Germline V lookup: CDR1 LGHNA, CDR2 YNFKEQ. CDR3 length: 17 amino acids. The V end lost 0 bases, the J end lost 1 base, and 15 bases lay between the germline ends. This CDR3 reads CASSQDFGGAQNTEAFF. The CDR3 DNA reads as TGTGCCAGCAGCCAAGATTTTGGGGGCGCGCAGAACACTGAAGCTTTCTTT.

This clone showed up just a few times. V usage is TRBV19 and J usage is TRBJ1-6, with a tentative D call TRBD1 (5 bases). Germline V gives CDR1 LNHDA, CDR2 SQIVND (reference sequence). V was cut by 6 bases and J by 0 bases, with 15 bases left in between. This CDR3 has 17 amino acids. This CDR3 is CASSPGLPSSYNSPLHF. The DNA of the CDR3 is TGTGCCAGTAGCCCGGGACTCCCGAGCTCCTATAATTCACCCCTCCACTTT. The variable domain in full, with the rest retrieved from reference TRBV19 and TRBJ1-6, is DGGITQSPKYLFRKEGQNVTLSCEQNLNHDAMYWYRQDPGQGLRLIYYSQIVNDFQKGDIAEGYSVSREKKESFPLTVTSAQKNPTAFYLCASSPGLPSSYNSPLHFGNGTRLTVT.

This clone has only a few counts. This chain links TRBV20-1 with TRBJ2-3, with a weak D call TRBD1 (6 bases). Germline V CDR1 and CDR2: DFQATT, SNEGSKA (reference sequence). The CDR3 runs 14 residues. V was trimmed by 3 bases and J by 6 bases, leaving 16 bases between them. CDR3 in DNA: TGCAGTGCTAGTAACCAGGGGTGGACGGATACGCAGTATTTT. Translated, it gives CSASNQGWTDTQYF.

Details on this clone: Other DNA sequences from this sample encode an identical CDR3 as well. CDR3 residues: CASSLSWSGESFSYEQYF. CDR3 in DNA: TGTGCCAGCAGCTTAAGTTGGTCAGGGGAAAGTTTCTCCTACGAGCAGTACTTC. The chain employs TRBV11-2 and TRBJ2-7, with D possibly matching TRBD1 (6 bases). Trimming took off 2 bases at V and 0 bases at J, with 20 bases between the two ends. The germline V gene encodes CDR1 SGHAT and CDR2 FQNNGV. This CDR3 comprises 18 residues.

The chain couples TRBV27 to TRBJ1-5; 9 bases fit TRBD1. Per the germline V gene, CDR1 is MNHEY and CDR2 is SMNVEV (reference sequence). This CDR3 is built from 16 residues. Trimming at V came to 4 bases and at J to 2 bases, leaving 6 bases not matched to a gene. The CDR3 DNA reads as TGTGCCAGCAGTTCTCACAGGGGGCTAGGCAATCAGCCCCAGCATTTT. Its translation is CASSSHRGLGNQPQHF.

The gene calls are TRBV7-9 and TRBJ2-7; 9 bases align to TRBD1. The CDR3 has 15 amino acids. The V gene's germline CDR1 is SEHNR and CDR2 FQNEAQ (reference sequence). V shed 4 bases, J shed 1 base, and the junction held 5 bases outside the gene matches. CDR3 bases: TGTGCCAGCAGCTCCCGGGACAGGGTATCCTACGAGCAGTACTTC. It codes for CASSSRDRVSYEQYF.

This clone appeared a few times. The J gene is TRBJ1-2, the V gene TRBV7-2; 7 positions agree with TRBD1. CDR3 length: 14 amino acids. The trim removed 5 bases at V and 5 bases at J, leaving 8 bases unmatched. CDR1 and CDR2 (germline): SGHTA, FQGNSA. CDR3 loop: CASSTRQGRYGYTF. CDR3 bases: TGTGCCAGCAGCACCCGACAGGGAAGGTATGGCTACACCTTC.

The chain recombines TRBV18 with TRBJ2-1, with D possibly TRBD1 on 5 matching bases. Trimming left V 1 base short and J 7 bases short, with 5 bases between. The CDR3 is 12 amino acids. Germline V lookup: CDR1 KGHSH, CDR2 LQKENI. The CDR3 spells CASSPQGNEQFF. The CDR3 DNA sequence: TGTGCCAGCTCACCACAGGGGAATGAGCAGTTCTTC.